This record looks at one T cell receptor (beta chain) sequence and its context. TCRdb reanalysed the RT-PCR reads using MiXCR and keeps one entry per CDR3 protein. The data show roughly 550,000 distinct CDR3 sequences, under 30% seen once. The entry originates in a study of response to subunit inactivated influenza vaccine. The CDR3 is made up of 15 amino acids. The V and J ends lost 1 base and 5 bases respectively, with 11 bases between them. Germline lookup yields CDR1 SGHVS and CDR2 FQNEAQ. The sample was also reused in another study, on T cells expressing NK-cell markers. From that study: Generation of TCR beta cDNA was performed by 5'RACE template switching incorporating UMIs. Underlying the TCR beta repertoires were sorted CD3+CD56+NKG2C+, CD3+CD56+NKG2C- and CD3+CD56-NKG2C+ T cells. Restricting sorting to alpha-beta TCR T cells was achieved in several experiments by an anti-gamma-delta TCR antibody. Also leading the CD3+CD56-NKG2C+ fraction in a handful of donors were these clonotypes.

The TCR sequence derives from a middle-aged man who received an inactivated influenza vaccine. Source: CD4+ T cells sorted from PBMCs, taken roughly 12 days after vaccination. The genes are TRBV7-8 and TRBJ1-4; D remains ambiguous. CDR3 in amino acids: CASSLVGQTNEKLFF. CDR3 DNA: TGTGCCAGCAGCTTAGTTGGTCAGACAAATGAAAAACTGTTTTTT.